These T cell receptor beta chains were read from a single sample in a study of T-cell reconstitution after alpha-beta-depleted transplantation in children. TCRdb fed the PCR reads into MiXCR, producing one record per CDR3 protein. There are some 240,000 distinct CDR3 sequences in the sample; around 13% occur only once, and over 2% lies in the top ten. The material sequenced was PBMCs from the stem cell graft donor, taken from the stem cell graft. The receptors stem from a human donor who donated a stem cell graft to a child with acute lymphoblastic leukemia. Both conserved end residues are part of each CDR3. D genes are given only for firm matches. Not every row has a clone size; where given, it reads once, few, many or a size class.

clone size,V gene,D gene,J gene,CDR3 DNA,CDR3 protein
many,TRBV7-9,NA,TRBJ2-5,TGTGCCAGCAGCTTAATGGGCAGGTCAGAGACCCAGTACTTC,CASSLMGRSETQYF
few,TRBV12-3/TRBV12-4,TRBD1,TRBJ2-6,TGTGCCAGCACCCGGGACAGCTCTGGGGCCAACGTCCTGACTTTC,CASTRDSSGANVLTF
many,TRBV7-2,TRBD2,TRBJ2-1,TGTGCCAGCACCAACGGGGGGGCGCGTGGCTACAATGAGCAGTTCTTC,CASTNGGARGYNEQFF
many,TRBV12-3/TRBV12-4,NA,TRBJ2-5,TGTGCCAGCACCCCCGAAGGTGTGGAGACCCAGTACTTC,CASTPEGVETQYF
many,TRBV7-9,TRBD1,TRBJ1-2,TGTGCCAGCAGCCAGGGACAGAAAATCTATGGCTACACCTTC,CASSQGQKIYGYTF
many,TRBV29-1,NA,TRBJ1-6,TGCAGCGTTGCCGAATCGGAGGAGAGTAATTCACCCCTCCACTTT,CSVAESEESNSPLHF
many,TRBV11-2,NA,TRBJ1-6,TGTGCCAGCAGCCTTTACTCACCCCTCCACTTT,CASSLYSPLHF
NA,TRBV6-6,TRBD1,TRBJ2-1,TGTGCCAGCAGTCGACAGGGCCACAATGAGCAGTTCTTC,CASSRQGHNEQFF
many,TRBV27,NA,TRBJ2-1,TGTGCCAGCAGCCCGGAGGGCCCAAGGTACAATGAGCAGTTCTTC,CASSPEGPRYNEQFF
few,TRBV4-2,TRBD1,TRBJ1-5,TGTGCCAGCAGCCCGGACAGGGGGCGATCCTCCAATCAGCCCCAGCATTTT,CASSPDRGRSSNQPQHF
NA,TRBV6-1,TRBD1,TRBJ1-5,TGTGCCAGCAGTCCCAGGGGGGGGGGCAATCAGCCCCAGCATTTT,CASSPRGGGNQPQHF